The clone carrying this TCR beta chain was counted only a few times. The V and J ends lost 7 bases and 7 bases respectively, with 14 bases between them. Germline V gene sequence: CDR1 SNHLY, CDR2 FYNNEI. The CDR3 has 13 amino acids. Healthy HIV-negative adults with no recent acute infections or vaccinations were recruited as donors. Splitting of CD4+ cells produced CD45RA+ naive and CD45RA-negative memory subsets. Clones were read by immunoSEQ multiplex PCR, and TCRdb kept only the in-frame ones, dropping some. The data hold roughly 2 million clones, with 85% to 95% observed a single time. The source of the sample is a study of shared clonotypes between healthy human individuals. As for the study in general: Donors had three CD4 naive, three CD4 memory, two CD8 naive and one CD8 memory plate apiece.

The receptor was derived from a man aged 18 to 29 in good health. Material: naive CD4+ T cells sorted from blood. The subset here: CD45RA+ positively selected. This rearrangement joins TRBV2 to TRBJ2-4; D perhaps matches TRBD2 (5 bases). The CDR3 nucleotides read TGTGCCAGCAAGGACCTGCGAGGGAACATTCAGTACTTC. This sequence encodes CASKDLRGNIQYF.